What follows is one T cell receptor beta chain and its context. The antigen is unknown. CDR1 SGHTA and CDR2 FQGNSA come from the germline V gene. This CDR3 has 12 residues. V shed 5 bases, J shed 15 bases, and the junction held 9 bases outside the gene matches. This table comes from immunoSEQ multiplex PCR, and its TCRdb copy is limited to in-frame clones, with some not included. The table has over 10,000 clones, about 92% seen once. The record originates from a study of regulatory and conventional T cells in RAG deficiency. Study conclusions and caveats: Treg unique TCR beta sequences were about 100-fold fewer in Omenn syndrome and CID/AS patients than controls. Shannon entropy fell and Simpson indices rose in RAG-deficient patients.

Genomic DNA came from blood conventional CD4+ T cells gated CD25-low CD127-high. These data also featured in a second study, about regulatory T cells. That source notes: The PCR used 52 TRBV and 13 TRBJ primers. Regulatory T cells showed the strongest V-J pair restriction and V/J gene skewing among patient repertoires.

The sample consisted of CD4+ effector T cells sorted from blood. The chain is built from TRBV7-2 and TRBJ2-1, with 8 bases matching TRBD2. This sequence originates from a human donor in good health. The CDR3 here is CASSLTSEFPFF. The CDR3 nucleotides read TGTGCCAGCAGCCTGACTAGCGAATTTCCGTTCTTC.